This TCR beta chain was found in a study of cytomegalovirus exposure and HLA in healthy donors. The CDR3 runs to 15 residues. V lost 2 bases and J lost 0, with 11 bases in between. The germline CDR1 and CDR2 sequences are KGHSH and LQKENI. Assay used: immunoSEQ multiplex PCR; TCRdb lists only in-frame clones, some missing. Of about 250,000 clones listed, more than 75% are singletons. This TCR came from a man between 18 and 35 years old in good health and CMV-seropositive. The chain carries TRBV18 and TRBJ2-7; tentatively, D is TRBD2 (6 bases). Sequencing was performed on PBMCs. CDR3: CASSPGLASSYEQYF. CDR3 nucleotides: TGTGCCAGCTCACCAGGGCTAGCGTCCTCCTACGAGCAGTACTTC.